This entry features one T cell receptor beta chain sequence. This record belongs to a study of tumor T cells in aggressive B-cell lymphoma. Profiled with immunoSEQ multiplex PCR; TCRdb holds only in-frame clones, not every one. The data hold 4,500 to 5,000 clones, with 88% observed a single time. The germline CDR1 and CDR2 sequences are GTSNPN and SVGIG (reference sequence). V shed 0 bases and J shed 0 bases, with 12 bases lying between them. The length of the CDR3 is 16 residues. This receptor was obtained from an adult with diffuse large B cell lymphoma. V and J are TRBV30 and TRBJ1-3; maybe TRBD1 (5 bases). The specimen sequenced was tumor tissue. The CDR3 DNA reads TGTGCCTGGAGTGTCGGACGGGGGGTCTCTGGAAACACCATATATTTT. Its translation is CAWSVGRGVSGNTIYF. Full variable domain (rest looked up from reference TRBV30 and TRBJ1-3): SQTIHQWPATLVQPVGSPLSLECTVEGTSNPNLYWYRQAAGRGLQLLFYSVGIGQISSEVPQNLSASRPQDRQFILSSKKLLLSDSGFYLCAWSVGRGVSGNTIYFGEGSWLTVV.